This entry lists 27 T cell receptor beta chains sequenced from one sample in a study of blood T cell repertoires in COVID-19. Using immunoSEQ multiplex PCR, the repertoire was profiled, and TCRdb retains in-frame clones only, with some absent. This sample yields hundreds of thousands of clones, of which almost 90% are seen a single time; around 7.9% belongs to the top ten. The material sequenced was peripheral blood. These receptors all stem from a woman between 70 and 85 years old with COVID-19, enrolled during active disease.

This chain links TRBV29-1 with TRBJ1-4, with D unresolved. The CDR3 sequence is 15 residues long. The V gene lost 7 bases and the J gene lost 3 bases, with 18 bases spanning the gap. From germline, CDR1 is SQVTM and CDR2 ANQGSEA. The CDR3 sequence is CSAVAAGGSNEKLFF. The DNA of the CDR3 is TGCAGCGCAGTGGCGGCAGGAGGTTCTAATGAAAAACTGTTTTTT.

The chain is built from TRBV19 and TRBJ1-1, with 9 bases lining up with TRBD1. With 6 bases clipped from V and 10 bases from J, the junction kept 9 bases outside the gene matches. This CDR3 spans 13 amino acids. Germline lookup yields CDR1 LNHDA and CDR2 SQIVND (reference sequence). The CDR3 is CASRGQGDRRAFF. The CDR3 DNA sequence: TGTGCCAGTAGGGGACAGGGCGATAGGAGAGCTTTCTTT.

The CDR3 DNA sequence: TGCGCCAGCATCCCGGGACAGGGGGTGTACGAGCAGTACTTC. The encoded protein is CASIPGQGVYEQYF. The rearrangement links TRBV10-2 to TRBJ2-7; 11 nucleotides match TRBD1. The CDR3 length is 14 residues. The V segment lost 7 bases and the J segment 4 bases; nucleotides outside the gene matches: 6. CDR1 and CDR2 from the germline V gene are WSHSY and SAAADI.

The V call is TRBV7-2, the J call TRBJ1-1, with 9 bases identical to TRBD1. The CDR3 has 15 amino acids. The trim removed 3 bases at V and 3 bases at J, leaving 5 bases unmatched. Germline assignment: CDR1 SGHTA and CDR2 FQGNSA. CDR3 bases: TGTGCCAGCAGCTTCACACAGGGGGCTGACACTGAAGCTTTCTTT. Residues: CASSFTQGADTEAFF. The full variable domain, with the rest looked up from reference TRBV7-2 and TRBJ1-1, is GAGVSQSPSNKVTEKGKDVELRCDPISGHTALYWYRQSLGQGLEFLIYFQGNSAPDKSGLPSDRFSAERTGGSVSTLTIQRTQQEDSAVYLCASSFTQGADTEAFFGQGTRLTVV.

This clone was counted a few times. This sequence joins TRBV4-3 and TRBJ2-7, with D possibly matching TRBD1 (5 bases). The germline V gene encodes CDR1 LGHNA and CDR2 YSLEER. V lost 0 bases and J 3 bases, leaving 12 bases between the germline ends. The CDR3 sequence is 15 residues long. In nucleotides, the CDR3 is TGCGCCAGCAGCCAAGAGTGGGGCCAACTCTACGAGCAGTACTTC. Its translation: CASSQEWGQLYEQYF.

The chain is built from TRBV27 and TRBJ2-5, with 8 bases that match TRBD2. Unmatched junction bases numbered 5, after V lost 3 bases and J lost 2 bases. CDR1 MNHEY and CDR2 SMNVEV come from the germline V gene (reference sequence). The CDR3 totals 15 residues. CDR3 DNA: TGTGCCAGCAGTTTTATTGGCGGGGGGCAAGAGACCCAGTACTTC. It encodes CASSFIGGGQETQYF.

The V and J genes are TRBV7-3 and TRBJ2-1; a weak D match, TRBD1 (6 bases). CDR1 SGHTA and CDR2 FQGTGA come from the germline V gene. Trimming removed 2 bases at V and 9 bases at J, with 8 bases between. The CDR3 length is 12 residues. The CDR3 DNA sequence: TGTGCCAGCAGCTTATTAGGGGGTGAGCAGTTCTTC. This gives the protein CASSLLGGEQFF.

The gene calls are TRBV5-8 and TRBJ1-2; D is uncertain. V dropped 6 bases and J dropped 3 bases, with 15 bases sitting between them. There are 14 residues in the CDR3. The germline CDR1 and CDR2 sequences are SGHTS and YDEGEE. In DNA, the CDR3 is TGTGCCAGCATCCTTCGTCTAACCGACTATGGCTACACCTTC. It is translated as CASILRLTDYGYTF.

The CDR3 coding sequence is TGTGCCATCAGTGAGTCGCTAGCGGCTAGCTCCTACGAGCAGTACTTC. This gives the protein CAISESLAASSYEQYF. The rearrangement joins TRBV10-3 to TRBJ2-7, with 7 bases matching TRBD2. J gave up 0 bases and V 0 bases, and 5 bases lay outside the gene matches. Germline V CDR1 and CDR2: ENHRY, SYGVKD. The CDR3 totals 16 residues.

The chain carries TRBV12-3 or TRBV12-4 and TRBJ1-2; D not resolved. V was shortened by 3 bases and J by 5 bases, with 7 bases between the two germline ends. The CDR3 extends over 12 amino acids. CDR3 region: CASSFPSYGYTF. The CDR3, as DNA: TGTGCCAGCAGTTTCCCCTCGTATGGCTACACCTTC.

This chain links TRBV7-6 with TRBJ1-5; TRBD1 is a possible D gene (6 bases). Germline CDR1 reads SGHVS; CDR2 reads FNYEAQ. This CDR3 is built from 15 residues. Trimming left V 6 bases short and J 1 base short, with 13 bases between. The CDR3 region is CASSWTDSSNQPQHF. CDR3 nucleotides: TGTGCCAGCAGTTGGACAGATTCAAGCAATCAGCCCCAGCATTTT. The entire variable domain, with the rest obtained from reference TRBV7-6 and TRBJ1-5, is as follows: GAGVSQSPRYKVTKRGQDVALRCDPISGHVSLYWYRQALGQGPEFLTYFNYEAQQDKSGLPNDRFSAERPEGSISTLTIQRTEQRDSAMYRCASSWTDSSNQPQHFGDGTRLSIL.

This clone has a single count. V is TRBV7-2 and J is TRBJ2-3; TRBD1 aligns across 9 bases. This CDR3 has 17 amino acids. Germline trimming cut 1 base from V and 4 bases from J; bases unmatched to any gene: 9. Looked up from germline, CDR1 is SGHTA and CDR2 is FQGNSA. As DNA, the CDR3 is TGTGCCAGCAGCTTAGGAGCCCCGGGACAGGGATCAGATACGCAGTATTTT. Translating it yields CASSLGAPGQGSDTQYF.

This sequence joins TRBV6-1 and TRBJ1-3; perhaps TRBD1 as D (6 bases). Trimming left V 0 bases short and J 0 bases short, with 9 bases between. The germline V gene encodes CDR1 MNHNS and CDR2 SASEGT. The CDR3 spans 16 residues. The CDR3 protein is CASSEAGTSSGNTIYF. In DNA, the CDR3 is TGTGCCAGCAGTGAAGCGGGGACAAGCTCTGGAAACACCATATATTTT.

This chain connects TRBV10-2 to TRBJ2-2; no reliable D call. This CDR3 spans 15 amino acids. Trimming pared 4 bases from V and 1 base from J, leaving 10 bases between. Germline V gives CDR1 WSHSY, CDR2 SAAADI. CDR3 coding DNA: TGCGCCAGCAGTGGGCTCGGCGGGAACACCGGGGAGCTGTTTTTT. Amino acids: CASSGLGGNTGELFF.

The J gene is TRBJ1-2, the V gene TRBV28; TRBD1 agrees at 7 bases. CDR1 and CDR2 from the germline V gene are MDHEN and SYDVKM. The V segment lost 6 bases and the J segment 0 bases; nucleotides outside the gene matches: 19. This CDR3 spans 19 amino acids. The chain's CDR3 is CASRGGQKGFVGSNYGYTF. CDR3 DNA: TGTGCCAGCAGGGGGGGACAGAAGGGTTTTGTAGGGTCTAACTATGGCTACACCTTC.

The CDR3 nucleotides are TGTGCCAGCAACCACCTCCCCGCAGGATACAATGAGCAGTTCTTC. It translates to CASNHLPAGYNEQFF. The chain carries TRBV27 and TRBJ2-1; D is ambiguous. Deletions cut 7 bases from V and 4 bases from J, with 17 bases between. The CDR3 is made up of 15 amino acids. Germline values: CDR1 MNHEY, CDR2 SMNVEV (reference sequence).

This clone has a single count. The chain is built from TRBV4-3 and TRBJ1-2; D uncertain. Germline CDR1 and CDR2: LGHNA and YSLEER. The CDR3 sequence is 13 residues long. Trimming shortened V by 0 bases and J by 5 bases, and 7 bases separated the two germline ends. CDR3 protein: CASSQDREYGYTF. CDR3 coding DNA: TGCGCCAGCAGCCAAGATCGCGAGTATGGCTACACCTTC.

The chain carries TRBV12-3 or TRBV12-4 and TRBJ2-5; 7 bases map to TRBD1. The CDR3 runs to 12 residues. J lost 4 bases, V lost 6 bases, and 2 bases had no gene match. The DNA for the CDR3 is TGTGCCAGCAGGACAGGGAGAGAGACCCAGTACTTC. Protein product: CASRTGRETQYF.

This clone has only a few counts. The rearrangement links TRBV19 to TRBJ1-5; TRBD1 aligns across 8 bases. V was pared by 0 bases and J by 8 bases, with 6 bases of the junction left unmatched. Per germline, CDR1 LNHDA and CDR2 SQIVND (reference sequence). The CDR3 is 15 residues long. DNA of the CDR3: TGTGCCAGTAGTATAGAGACAGGGGCAGGAAAGCCCCAGCATTTT. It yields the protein CASSIETGAGKPQHF.

The CDR3 protein is CAINGQASDYTF. In DNA form, the CDR3 reads TGTGCCATCAATGGACAGGCTTCGGACTACACCTTC. The chain combines TRBV10-3 with TRBJ1-2, with 7 bases that match TRBD1. The CDR3 is made up of 12 amino acids. The V segment lost 7 bases and the J segment 10 bases; nucleotides outside the gene matches: 9. The germline V gene has CDR1 ENHRY and CDR2 SYGVKD.

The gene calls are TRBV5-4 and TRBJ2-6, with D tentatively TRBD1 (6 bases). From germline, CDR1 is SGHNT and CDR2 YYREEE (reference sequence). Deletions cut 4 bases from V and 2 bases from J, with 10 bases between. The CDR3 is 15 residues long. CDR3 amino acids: CASSIQGAGANVLTF. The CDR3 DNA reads TGTGCCAGCAGCATACAGGGTGCTGGGGCCAACGTCCTGACTTTC.

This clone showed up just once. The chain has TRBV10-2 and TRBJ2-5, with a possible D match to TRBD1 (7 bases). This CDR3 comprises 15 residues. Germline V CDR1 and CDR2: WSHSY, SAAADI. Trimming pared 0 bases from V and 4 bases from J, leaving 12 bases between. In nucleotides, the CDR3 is TGCGCCAGCAGTGAGTCACGTCAGGGGGGAGAGACCCAGTACTTC. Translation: CASSESRQGGETQYF.

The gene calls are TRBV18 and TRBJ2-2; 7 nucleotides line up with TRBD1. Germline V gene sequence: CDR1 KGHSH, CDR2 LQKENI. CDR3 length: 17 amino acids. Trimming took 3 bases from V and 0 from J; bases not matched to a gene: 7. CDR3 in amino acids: CASSPSGQATNTGELFF. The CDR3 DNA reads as TGTGCCAGCTCACCCTCTGGACAGGCAACGAACACCGGGGAGCTGTTTTTT.

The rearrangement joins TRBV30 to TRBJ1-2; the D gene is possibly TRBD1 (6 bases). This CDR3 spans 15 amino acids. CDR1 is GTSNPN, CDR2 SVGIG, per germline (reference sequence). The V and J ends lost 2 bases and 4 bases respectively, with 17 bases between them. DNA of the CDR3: TGTGCCTGGAGTCCGGGGACATTCGTTTTCTATGGCTACACCTTC. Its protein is CAWSPGTFVFYGYTF.

The CDR3 sequence: CASSLMTDNTEAFF. The CDR3 nucleotides are TGTGCCAGCAGCTTAATGACAGATAACACTGAAGCTTTCTTT. The V and J genes are TRBV11-2 and TRBJ1-1; tentatively, D is TRBD1 (5 bases). Between the trimmed V and J ends, which lost 2 bases and 2 bases, there was a span of 9 bases. Germline CDR1 and CDR2: SGHAT and FQNNGV. This CDR3 is built from 14 residues. The full variable domain, in which reference TRBV11-2 and TRBJ1-1 provide the parts outside the CDR3, is EAGVAQSPRYKIIEKRQSVAFWCNPISGHATLYWYQQILGQGPKLLIQFQNNGVVDDSQLPKDRFSAERLKGVDSTLKIQPAKLEDSAVYLCASSLMTDNTEAFFGQGTRLTVV.

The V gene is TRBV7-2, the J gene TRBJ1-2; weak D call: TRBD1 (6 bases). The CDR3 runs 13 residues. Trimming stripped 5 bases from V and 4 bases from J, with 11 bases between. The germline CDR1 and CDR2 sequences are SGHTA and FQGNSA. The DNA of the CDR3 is TGTGCCAGCAGCGAGGACAGTACCTATGGCTACACCTTC. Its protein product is CASSEDSTYGYTF.

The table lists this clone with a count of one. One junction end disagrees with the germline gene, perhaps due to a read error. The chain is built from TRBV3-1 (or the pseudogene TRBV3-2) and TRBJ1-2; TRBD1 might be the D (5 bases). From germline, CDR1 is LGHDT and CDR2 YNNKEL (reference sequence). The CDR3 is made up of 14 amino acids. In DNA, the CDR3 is TGTGCCAGCAGCCAAGAGAGCAGGGACTACGGCTACACCTTC. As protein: CASSQESRDYGYTF.